This TCR beta chain originates from a study of blood T cell repertoires in COVID-19. Method: immunoSEQ multiplex PCR; TCRdb's copy keeps in-frame clones and lacks some. The sample holds a few hundred thousand clones, roughly nine tenths seen once. This CDR3 comprises 18 residues. Germline V gene data show CDR1 as LGHNT and CDR2 as FRNRAP. The V end lost 5 bases, the J end lost 1 base, and 23 bases lay between the germline ends. The material sequenced was PBMCs or T cells enriched from blood (not recorded which). The chain is built from TRBV12-5 and TRBJ1-1; tentative D call: TRBD1 (6 bases). The origin of this receptor is a man aged 18 to 35 who had recovered from COVID-19. CDR3 nucleotides: TGTGCTAGTGGTACGTCGGAACAATACAGGGAAGGGAACACTGAAGCTTTCTTT. Translated, it gives CASGTSEQYREGNTEAFF.